These 27 T cell receptor beta chains were all obtained from the same sample, sequenced in a study of T-cell reconstitution after alpha-beta-depleted transplantation in children. Unique molecular identifiers were used in preparing the TCRbeta library. TCRdb re-derived calls from the PCR reads in MiXCR, one entry per CDR3 protein. The sample consists of about 900,000 distinct CDR3 sequences, about 26% of them appearing once. The source was PBMCs, mostly from graft donor cells, collected 360 days after TCRalphabeta/CD19-depleted stem cell transplant. The receptors were gathered from a boy less than two years old who had a stem cell transplant for SCID, so the T cells may come from the graft donor.

The chain carries TRBV6-1 and TRBJ2-2, with 12 bases matching TRBD1. There are 19 residues in the CDR3. With 5 bases clipped from V and 6 bases from J, the junction kept 16 bases outside the gene matches. Per germline, CDR1 MNHNS and CDR2 SASEGT. CDR3 nucleotide sequence: TGTGCCAGCAGTACCCGGGACAGGGGGCGATTTGACCATGCCGGGGAGCTGTTTTTT. Its protein product is CASSTRDRGRFDHAGELFF.

J is TRBJ2-3 and V is TRBV4-3; D remains unclear. This CDR3 comprises 15 residues. Germline CDR1 is LGHNA and CDR2 is YSLEER. Trimming cost V 0 bases and J 6 bases, with 13 bases left between them. The CDR3 sequence: CASSQELRWRDTQYF. The CDR3 DNA reads as TGCGCCAGCAGCCAAGAGCTCCGTTGGCGGGATACGCAGTATTTT.

In its sample, this clonotype was seen a few times. The chain is built from TRBV6-1 and TRBJ1-4; 11 bases align to TRBD1. Germline values: CDR1 MNHNS, CDR2 SASEGT. The CDR3 covers 15 residues. Trimming at V came to 6 bases and at J to 8 bases, leaving 8 bases not matched to a gene. The CDR3 is CASRGRDRGFEKLFF. In DNA form, the CDR3 reads TGTGCCAGCAGGGGCCGGGACAGGGGGTTCGAAAAACTGTTTTTT.

The J gene is TRBJ2-3, the V gene TRBV7-9; D might be TRBD1 (6 bases). The V end was cut by 5 bases, the J end by 5 bases, with 20 bases between. The CDR3 is 16 amino acids. CDR1 and CDR2 from the germline V gene are SEHNR and FQNEAQ (reference sequence). The CDR3 nucleotides are TGTGCCAGCAGCCCGGGGACATCTTCCTTCGGAGATACGCAGTATTTT. Encoded protein: CASSPGTSSFGDTQYF. The full variable domain, in which reference TRBV7-9 and TRBJ2-3 provide the parts outside the CDR3, is DTGVSQNPRHKITKRGQNVTFRCDPISEHNRLYWYRQTLGQGPEFLTYFQNEAQLEKSRLLSDRFSAERPKGSFSTLEIQRTEQGDSAMYLCASSPGTSSFGDTQYFGPGTRLTVL.

In this sample, this clonotype turned up a few times. The V and J genes are TRBV20-1 and TRBJ2-3, with D maybe TRBD1 (5 bases). Germline CDR1 is DFQATT and CDR2 is SNEGSKA (reference sequence). The CDR3 totals 12 residues. V shed 3 bases and J shed 6 bases, with 10 bases lying between them. The DNA for the CDR3 is TGCAGTGCTAGGGGCTGGGGCGATACGCAGTATTTT. Its translation is CSARGWGDTQYF.

This clonotype was picked up a small number of times. The chain combines TRBV6-1 with TRBJ1-6; 7 nucleotides match TRBD1. The V gene's germline CDR1 is MNHNS and CDR2 SASEGT. V lost 5 bases, J lost 10 bases, and 8 bases stayed unmatched. CDR3 size: 14 residues. Here the CDR3 reads CASSPPGQISPLHF. The CDR3 coding sequence is TGTGCCAGCAGTCCCCCGGGACAGATATCACCCCTCCACTTT.

This clonotype was counted between two and nine times. A junction boundary mismatches the germline segment, possibly from a read error. V gene TRBV2 combines with J gene TRBJ2-7; 11 nucleotides align to TRBD2. Germline CDR1 SNHLY, CDR2 FYNNEI. CDR3 size: 14 residues. The CDR3 spells CASSQPTSGGLIFF. DNA of the CDR3: TGTGCCAGCAGTCAACCCACTAGCGGGGGCCTTATTTTTTTC.

V and J are TRBV5-1 and TRBJ2-3; 8 bases line up with TRBD2. Trimming cost V 6 bases and J 5 bases; bases outside gene matches: 11. Germline CDR1 reads SGHRS; CDR2 reads YFSETQ. The CDR3 has 15 amino acids. The CDR3 DNA follows: TGCGCCAGCAACTTCGGTAGCGGGGTAGGAGATACGCAGTATTTT. Translation: CASNFGSGVGDTQYF.

The chain links TRBV2 to TRBJ2-3; D gene unclear. The V end lost 2 bases, the J end lost 0 bases, and 9 bases lay between the germline ends. CDR3 size: 15 residues. Germline CDR1 reads SNHLY; CDR2 reads FYNNEI. The CDR3 bases are TGTGCCAGCAGTGAATCCCGAACTAGCACAGATACGCAGTATTTT. Translated: CASSESRTSTDTQYF.

The chain joins TRBV4-1 to TRBJ2-7; perhaps TRBD1 as D (5 bases). CDR1 MGHRA and CDR2 YSYEKL come from the germline V gene. V was trimmed by 0 bases and J by 7 bases, leaving 19 bases between them. This CDR3 spans 16 amino acids. In nucleotides, the CDR3 is TGCGCCAGCAGCCAAGATGTGCAGGGTATCTTCGCTGAGCAGTACTTC. It codes for CASSQDVQGIFAEQYF.

The rearrangement uses TRBV6-1 and TRBJ2-1; D might be TRBD2 (5 bases). From germline, CDR1 is MNHNS and CDR2 SASEGT. The CDR3 is 16 residues long. V was cut by 3 bases and J by 8 bases, with 20 bases left in between. The CDR3 here is CASSDLPSPSLDEQFF. CDR3 nucleotides: TGTGCCAGCAGTGACCTCCCTAGCCCCTCTTTGGATGAGCAGTTCTTC.

The V call is TRBV5-1, the J call TRBJ2-5, with 7 bases identical to TRBD2. This CDR3 comprises 15 residues. V lost 1 base and J lost 2; bases outside the gene matches: 5. CDR1 SGHRS and CDR2 YFSETQ come from the germline V gene. This CDR3 is CASSLIGGWQETQYF. CDR3 DNA sequence: TGCGCCAGCAGCTTGATCGGGGGGTGGCAAGAGACCCAGTACTTC.

The rearrangement links TRBV13 to TRBJ2-7; unclear D gene. CDR1 PRHDT and CDR2 FYEKMQ come from the germline V gene (reference sequence). The CDR3 has 12 amino acids. The V end lost 3 bases, the J end lost 5 bases, and 8 bases lay between the germline ends. The CDR3 region is CASSFVSHEQYF. DNA of the CDR3: TGTGCCAGCAGCTTCGTGTCCCACGAGCAGTACTTC.

A few counts support this clonotype. The rearrangement links TRBV29-1 to TRBJ2-7, with 9 nucleotides matching TRBD1. The trim removed 1 base at V and 1 base at J, leaving 8 bases unmatched. The CDR3 has 16 residues. Germline CDR1 is SQVTM and CDR2 is ANQGSEA. The CDR3 sequence is CSVEGGRTGDSYEQYF. As DNA, the CDR3 is TGCAGCGTTGAAGGGGGAAGGACAGGGGATTCCTACGAGCAGTACTTC.

This clonotype has only a few counts. V and J are TRBV25-1 and TRBJ1-6; no clear D gene. In germline, CDR1 is MGHDK, CDR2 SYGVNS. The CDR3 totals 14 residues. V shed 3 bases and J shed 8 bases, with 11 bases lying between them. This chain's CDR3 is CASSDSGSHSPLHF. In nucleotides, the CDR3 is TGTGCCAGCAGTGACAGTGGGTCTCATTCACCCCTCCACTTT.

The V gene is TRBV5-1, the J gene TRBJ2-4; 7 bases agree with TRBD2. Looked up from germline, CDR1 is SGHRS and CDR2 is YFSETQ. Trimming took 5 bases from V and 8 from J; bases not matched to a gene: 13. This CDR3 spans 15 amino acids. The CDR3 region has the DNA TGCGCCAGCAGTCTGACCAGCGGGATCCCACACATTCAGTACTTC. Translated, it gives CASSLTSGIPHIQYF.

V is TRBV19 and J is TRBJ1-1; D might be TRBD1 (5 bases). Per germline, CDR1 LNHDA and CDR2 SQIVND (reference sequence). Trimming removed 7 bases from V and 4 bases from J, with 16 bases in between. The CDR3 runs 14 residues. The CDR3 region has the DNA TGTGCCAGTAAACCCACGGGGGGAGGCACTGAAGCTTTCTTT. Translated, it gives CASKPTGGGTEAFF.

The CDR3 coding sequence is TGTGCCAGCAGTTACTCGATCATATCGCAGAACACTGAAGCTTTCTTT. Its translation is CASSYSIISQNTEAFF. The chain uses TRBV6-5 and TRBJ1-1; D is ambiguous. Trimming took off 0 bases at V and 1 base at J, with 12 bases between the two ends. The CDR3 totals 16 residues. Per the germline V gene, CDR1 is MNHEY and CDR2 is SVGAGI.

This clonotype was seen ten or more times. The chain joins TRBV28 to TRBJ2-1; D may be TRBD1 (7 bases). The germline V gene has CDR1 MDHEN and CDR2 SYDVKM. This CDR3 has 12 residues. The CDR3: CGSRDRYNEQFF. The CDR3 coding sequence is TGTGGTTCGCGGGACAGATACAATGAGCAGTTCTTC.

This chain uses TRBV11-1 with TRBJ1-6, with D tentatively TRBD1 (5 bases). The germline V gene encodes CDR1 SGHAT and CDR2 FQDESV (reference sequence). This CDR3 comprises 13 residues. The ends were cut back, 10 bases at V and 7 bases at J, with 14 bases in the middle. The CDR3 DNA reads as TGTGCCACCCTAGCAGGGTACAATTCACCCCTCCACTTT. Translated, it gives CATLAGYNSPLHF.

In its sample, this clonotype was seen a few times. The junction differs from germline at one of its ends, possibly a read error. The CDR3 nucleotides read TGTGCCAGCAGCCCGGGACAGGGAGCTGAAGCTTTCTTT. It translates to CASSPGQGAEAFF. The chain carries TRBV5-1 and TRBJ1-1, with TRBD1 matching over 9 bases. CDR3 length: 13 residues. Germline CDR1 SGHRS, CDR2 YFSETQ.

This chain joins TRBV6-1 and TRBJ2-5, with D possibly TRBD2 on 6 matching bases. CDR3 length: 14 amino acids. Germline lookup yields CDR1 MNHNS and CDR2 SASEGT. The germline V and J ends were trimmed by 8 bases and 9 bases, with 22 bases remaining between them. The DNA of the CDR3 is TGTGCCAGCTGCGTAACCCGGGGCGGAGGGGCCCAGTACTTC. This gives the protein CASCVTRGGGAQYF.

Of note for this clonotype: No conserved phenylalanine or tryptophan is present at the end of the CDR3, so a read error is the likely explanation. The gene calls are TRBV20-1 and TRBJ2-7; possibly TRBD2 for D (6 bases). Trimming left V 0 bases short and J 3 bases short, with 18 bases between. The germline gives CDR1 DFQATT, CDR2 SNEGSKA (reference sequence). This CDR3 is built from 16 residues. CDR3 nucleotide sequence: TGCAGTGCTAGAGATCGCGGGATAGCCGGTTACTACGAGCAGTACTAC. As protein: CSARDRGIAGYYEQYY.

This clonotype was seen a handful of times. The chain combines TRBV9 with TRBJ2-5, with D unresolved. The CDR3 is made up of 13 amino acids. Germline CDR1 reads SGDLS; CDR2 reads YYNGEE. The V end lost 2 bases, the J end lost 4 bases, and 9 bases lay between the germline ends. The CDR3 DNA reads as TGTGCCAGCAGCGTTGACTCCCGAGAGACCCAGTACTTC. This encodes CASSVDSRETQYF.

This clonotype came up many times. The rearrangement links TRBV5-1 to TRBJ2-3, with a weak D call TRBD2 (5 bases). The CDR3 covers 13 residues. Trimming took off 0 bases at V and 4 bases at J, with 6 bases between the two ends. Germline assignment: CDR1 SGHRS and CDR2 YFSETQ. The CDR3 loop is CASSLAEADTQYF. CDR3 nucleotide sequence: TGCGCCAGCAGCTTGGCGGAGGCAGATACGCAGTATTTT.

This clonotype occurred many times. The V call is TRBV6-2 or TRBV6-3, the J call TRBJ2-2; D is possibly TRBD1 or TRBD2 (5 bases each). This CDR3 comprises 16 residues. V dropped 4 bases and J dropped 2 bases, with 14 bases sitting between them. The germline CDR1 and CDR2 sequences are MNHEY and SVGEGT. The CDR3 DNA reads TGTGCCAGCAGTTTATTCGGGACCCAAAACACCGGGGAGCTGTTTTTT. It specifies CASSLFGTQNTGELFF.

The V gene is TRBV6-1, the J gene TRBJ2-7, with 7 nucleotides matching TRBD2. The CDR3 covers 13 residues. J was trimmed by 3 bases and V by 5 bases; bases with no gene match: 4. Germline V gene sequence: CDR1 MNHNS, CDR2 SASEGT. This CDR3 is CASSRDYNYEQYF. The CDR3 DNA follows: TGTGCCAGCAGTAGGGACTATAACTACGAGCAGTACTTC.